This entry describes one T cell receptor (beta chain). Its target is unknown. Roughly 0.45 to 1 ug RNA was reverse transcribed with random hexamers. TCRdb redid the calling of the immunoSEQ multiplex PCR reads with MiXCR, one entry per CDR3 protein. In the table there are 71,000 or so distinct CDR3 sequences, 93% of which are singletons. CD8+ and CD4+ T cells circulating in blood were sequenced for TCR beta. The germline CDR1 and CDR2 sequences are MGHDK and SYGVNS. V was clipped by 3 bases and J by 8 bases, with 22 bases between them. The CDR3 totals 16 residues. The sample originates from a study of CD8 T cells in Susac syndrome. The study's findings and limits: Clonal expansion was not seen in any Susac syndrome CD4+ T cell repertoire.

The origin of this receptor is a human donor with Susac syndrome. The sequenced material came from CD4+ T cells from PBMCs. The V call is TRBV25-1, the J call TRBJ1-2; unclear D gene. CDR3 nucleotides: TGTGCCAGCAGTGATTTGGTCGGAGGGCAAGGAGGGGGCTACACCTTC. This gives the protein CASSDLVGGQGGGYTF.